One T cell receptor beta chain is described in this entry. Its antigen has not been determined. Per-base quality was not reported, and no clone a single base away is much larger than it. In the ViraFEST assay, PBMC were stimulated with viral peptide pools, and TCR sequencing was then used to find antigen-specific CD4+ T cell clonotypes based on their expansion. After roughly 11 days of culture, CD4+ T cells were isolated with the EasySep CD4+ T cell isolation kit. Participants received two doses of either the BNT162b2 or the mRNA-1273 mRNA SARS-CoV-2 vaccine. Healthy vaccine recipients had no prior SARS-CoV-2 infection, confirmed by negative nucleocapsid antibodies before and after vaccination. Each well held 1.5 million to 2 million PBMC cultured in IMDM containing around 5% human AB serum, 9.5 to 10 IU/ml IL-2 and gentamicin, along with about 9.5 ug/ml peptides. Half of the culture medium was replaced with fresh IL-2-containing medium on days 3 and 7. Unless otherwise noted, each peptide stimulation condition was cultured in triplicate wells. PBMC were separated from whole blood using Ficoll-Paque Plus gradient centrifugation and were then either cryopreserved at -140C or used fresh. The spike proteins of SARS-CoV-2 and of the common cold coronaviruses HCoV-NL63, HCoV-OC43 and HCoV-229E were spanned by overlapping peptide pools. Genomic DNA was extracted from cultured CD4+ T cells with the QIAamp micro DNA kit.

The data stem from a study of vaccination effects on CD4 cells after COVID-19 (dated by TCRdb to between 2021 and 2024). Turning to the overall study: Post-vaccine samples across the study were collected a median of 72 days after the second dose, with a range of 14 to 241. SARS-CoV-2 spike-specific CD4+ TCR repertoires were compared before and after mRNA vaccination in COVID-19 convalescent patients and in infection-naive vaccine recipients. Altogether, around ten COVID-19 convalescent patients and a few SARS-CoV-2-naive healthy vaccine recipients made up the full study. Cultures from other donors in the study were sequenced with the Oncomine TCR Beta short-read assay on an Illumina iSeq 100. Summary of the overall study and its limitations: Among healthy vaccine recipients, nearly all vaccine-induced clones were SARS-CoV-2 mono-reactive, and just 1 of 255 was cross-reactive with common cold coronaviruses. The study was limited by a small number of convalescent patients and lacked early post-infection timepoints. Both infection-induced and vaccine-induced clones contracted markedly at late post-vaccination timepoints, which is consistent with waning T cell responses.

The library was generated by the immunoSEQ multiplex PCR assay. DNA from the CD4+ T cells that had been cultured and isolated underwent TCR beta CDR3 sequencing. Concerning the study's data processing: Non-productive TCR sequences were removed, reads were trimmed to the CDR3 region, and CDR3s of at least 7 amino acids were retained. Antigen-specific clonotypes were identified using the MANAFEST web app by comparison of expansion in peptide wells against reference cultures. For clones to be considered positive, expansion at FDR<0.05 versus reference and all other wells, an odds ratio above 5, and a frequency above 0.1% in two replicate wells were required. A clonotype was defined as cross-reactive if the clonotype was significantly expanded both in SARS-CoV-2 spike wells and in at least one common cold coronavirus spike condition. Levenshtein distance calculated with the stringdist R package was used to assess CDR3 similarity, and unrooted trees were constructed with ape in R 3.6.1. The table comes from immuneACCESS by way of TCRdb, which keeps in-frame sequences with V and J called. Part of the clones is missing from these tables; in studies checked, under half for an unresolved V gene and the rest for unknown reasons. V and J calls and clone size come straight from that table; D and trimming were deduced from the DNA. Here the sample has over 80,000 clones; over 70% occur a single time. In total, the top ten clones hold roughly 1.1% of the sample.

Inclusive of the bounding cysteine and phenylalanine, the CDR3 is 12 residues long. The read is trimmed to its CDR3 DNA, 36 bases read in frame from base 1. V loses 7 bases of germline sequence and J loses 0 bases, and the interval between the two ends is 6 bases. The sequencing used CD4+ T cells from PBMCs cultured with HCoV-OC43 spike peptides, collected after COVID-19 vaccination. The cell subset or site label, read with the paper, signifies: HCoV-OC43 spike overlapping peptide pool stimulation. This clonotype originated in a human donor who received a COVID-19 vaccine. The chain uses TRBV12-3 or TRBV12-4 and TRBJ2-5; the D gene assignment is ambiguous. The CDR3 in this case is CASNRYQETQYF. The DNA is TGTGCCAGCAATCGGTACCAAGAGACCCAGTACTTC.